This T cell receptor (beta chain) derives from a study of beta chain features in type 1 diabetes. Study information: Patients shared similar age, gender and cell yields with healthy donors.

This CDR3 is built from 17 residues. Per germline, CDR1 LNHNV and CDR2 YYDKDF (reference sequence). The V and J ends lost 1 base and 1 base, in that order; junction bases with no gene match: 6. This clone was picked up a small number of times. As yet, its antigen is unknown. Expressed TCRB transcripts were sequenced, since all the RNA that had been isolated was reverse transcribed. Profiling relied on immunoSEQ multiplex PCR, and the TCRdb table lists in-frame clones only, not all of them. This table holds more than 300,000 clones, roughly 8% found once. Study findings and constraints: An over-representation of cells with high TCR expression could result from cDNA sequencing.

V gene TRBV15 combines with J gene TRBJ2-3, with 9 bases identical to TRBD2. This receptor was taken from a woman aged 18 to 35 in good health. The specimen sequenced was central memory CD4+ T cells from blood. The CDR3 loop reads CATSRGGPSGGTDTQYF. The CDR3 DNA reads TGTGCCACCAGCAGAGGTGGGCCTAGCGGGGGCACAGATACGCAGTATTTT.